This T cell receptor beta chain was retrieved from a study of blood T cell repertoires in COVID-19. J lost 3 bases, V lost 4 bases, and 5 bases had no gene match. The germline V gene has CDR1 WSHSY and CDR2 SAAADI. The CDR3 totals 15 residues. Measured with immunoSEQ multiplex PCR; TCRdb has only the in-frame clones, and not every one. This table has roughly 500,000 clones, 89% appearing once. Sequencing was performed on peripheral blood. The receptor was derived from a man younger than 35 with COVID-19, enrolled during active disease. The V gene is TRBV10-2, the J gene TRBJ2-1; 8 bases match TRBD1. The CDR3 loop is CASSVGQGIYNEQFF. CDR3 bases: TGCGCCAGCAGTGTCGGACAGGGAATCTACAATGAGCAGTTCTTC.